The present entry profiles one TCR beta chain with its context. J was trimmed by 9 bases and V by 1 base; bases with no gene match: 5. Germline loops: CDR1 SEHNR, CDR2 FQNEAQ (reference sequence). This CDR3 region has 13 residues. This entry comes from a study of blood T cell repertoires in COVID-19. Profiled with immunoSEQ multiplex PCR; TCRdb holds only in-frame clones, not every one. Among hundreds of thousands of clones listed, 75% to 90% were seen once. The chain joins TRBV7-9 to TRBJ1-1, with TRBD1 matching 7 bases. The receptor comes from a woman aged 25 to 39 with active or convalescent COVID-19. Input material: peripheral blood. CDR3 sequence: CASSLEEGQKAFF. The DNA for the CDR3 is TGTGCCAGCAGCTTAGAAGAGGGACAGAAAGCTTTCTTT.